Listed below are T cell receptor beta chains from one sample, sequenced in a study of blood T cell repertoires in COVID-19. Using immunoSEQ multiplex PCR, the repertoire was profiled, and TCRdb retains in-frame clones only, with some absent. This table has over 90,000 clones, roughly 80% appearing once. Sequenced sample: peripheral blood. The receptor source for this set is a man aged 55 to 69 with acute or convalescent COVID-19. CDR3s include the opening cysteine and the closing phenylalanine or tryptophan. The D gene is left open where the match is weak. Clone size is given for some rows only: seen once, a few or many times, or a class if the clone is expanded.

j_call	v_call	clone_size	d_call	cdr3_aa	cdr3_nt
TRBJ1-1	TRBV29-1	.	TRBD1	CSVEGFRGQGHTEAFF	TGCAGCGTTGAAGGGTTTAGGGGACAGGGCCACACTGAAGCTTTCTTT
TRBJ2-5	TRBV30	once	TRBD2	CAWSAGRGVQETQYF	TGTGCCTGGAGTGCCGGGCGGGGGGTACAAGAGACCCAGTACTTC
TRBJ2-3	TRBV4-1	.	.	CASSQDGADTDTQYF	TGCGCCAGCAGCCAAGACGGCGCGGACACAGATACGCAGTATTTT
TRBJ1-1	TRBV11-3	.	.	CASSPRGSNTEAFF	TGTGCCAGCAGCCCCAGGGGATCCAACACTGAAGCTTTCTTT
TRBJ1-1	TRBV9	.	TRBD1	CASSAETGASTNTEAFF	TGTGCCAGCAGCGCAGAAACAGGGGCGTCGACGAACACTGAAGCTTTCTTT
TRBJ1-5	TRBV27	.	.	CASSFSDSNQPQHF	TGTGCCAGCAGTTTCTCAGATAGCAATCAGCCCCAGCATTTT
TRBJ1-1	TRBV5-6	.	TRBD1	CASSPGQVNTEAFF	TGTGCCAGCAGCCCGGGACAGGTGAACACTGAAGCTTTCTTT
TRBJ2-3	TRBV5-6	.	.	CASSRRRADTQYF	TGTGCCAGCAGCCGGAGGAGGGCAGATACGCAGTATTTT
TRBJ1-2	TRBV27	.	.	CASSVSLTGKANYGYTF	TGTGCCAGCAGTGTTTCTTTAACAGGGAAAGCTAACTATGGCTACACCTTC
TRBJ1-2	TRBV3-1/TRBV3-2	.	TRBD1	CASRRGTGKGYGYTF	TGTGCCAGCAGACGCGGGACAGGCAAAGGGTATGGCTACACCTTC
TRBJ1-1	TRBV6-5	few	.	CASTGDTEAFF	TGTGCCAGCACCGGGGACACTGAAGCTTTCTTT
TRBJ1-6	TRBV7-2	.	TRBD1	CASSGRGQGYSPLHF	TGTGCCAGCAGCGGACGGGGACAGGGGTACTCACCCCTCCACTTT
TRBJ2-7	TRBV4-3	.	.	CASSWTRQGIYEQYF	TGCGCCAGCAGCTGGACTAGACAGGGGATTTACGAGCAGTACTTC
TRBJ2-7	TRBV7-2	.	TRBD2	CASSFRLAGLTYEQYF	TGTGCCAGCAGCTTCCGACTAGCGGGTCTGACCTACGAGCAGTACTTC
TRBJ1-3	TRBV7-2	.	.	CASSLAFQGTGNTIYF	TGTGCCAGCAGCTTAGCTTTTCAGGGAACTGGAAACACCATATATTTT
TRBJ2-1	TRBV3-1/TRBV3-2	.	TRBD2	CASSSPGLEPQFF	TGTGCCAGCAGCTCTCCCGGACTAGAGCCCCAGTTCTTC
TRBJ2-3	TRBV7-2	.	.	CASSLIRAGASTDTQYF	TGTGCCAGCAGTCTTATCCGGGCAGGGGCTAGCACAGATACGCAGTATTTT
TRBJ2-2	TRBV5-1	few	.	CASSLMGGITGELFF	TGCGCCAGCAGCTTAATGGGCGGGATCACCGGGGAGCTGTTTTTT
TRBJ1-2	TRBV18	.	TRBD1	CASSPGTAYGYTF	TGTGCCAGCTCACCGGGGACAGCGTATGGCTACACCTTC
TRBJ1-4	TRBV5-1	.	.	CASGSGQSNEKLFF	TGCGCCAGCGGTTCAGGACAGAGTAATGAAAAACTGTTTTTT
TRBJ2-5	TRBV2	.	TRBD2	CASRGTSGIGTQYF	TGTGCCAGCAGGGGGACTAGCGGGATTGGGACCCAGTACTTC
TRBJ1-6	TRBV4-1	.	.	CASSLQWDTNSPLHF	TGCGCCAGCAGCCTCCAATGGGACACTAATTCACCCCTCCACTTT
TRBJ2-3	TRBV14	.	TRBD2	CASSQVATGTSGGSTDTQYF	TGTGCCAGCAGCCAAGTAGCCACCGGGACTAGCGGGGGAAGCACAGATACGCAGTATTTT
TRBJ2-5	TRBV12-5	.	TRBD2	CASGNGLAGETQYF	TGTGCTAGTGGTAACGGACTAGCGGGAGAGACCCAGTACTTC
TRBJ1-1	TRBV11-3	.	.	CASSRRSTEAFF	TGTGCCAGCAGCCGGAGGAGCACTGAAGCTTTCTTT
TRBJ2-5	TRBV4-3	once	TRBD2	CASSQGAGVSQETQYF	TGCGCCAGCAGCCAAGGGGCGGGAGTCTCTCAAGAGACCCAGTACTTC
TRBJ1-1	TRBV10-3	.	TRBD1	CAITKDRTTEAFF	TGTGCCATCACCAAGGACAGGACAACTGAAGCTTTCTTT
TRBJ2-1	TRBV6-5	.	TRBD2	CASSSWTSGNEQFF	TGTGCCAGCAGTAGTTGGACTAGCGGAAATGAGCAGTTCTTC
TRBJ1-2	TRBV6-5	.	.	CASSYSTDNYGYTF	TGTGCCAGCAGTTACTCAACAGATAACTATGGCTACACCTTC
TRBJ2-5	TRBV5-4	.	TRBD2	CASSQGGVRTHQETQYF	TGTGCCAGCAGCCAGGGAGGGGTCAGGACACACCAAGAGACCCAGTACTTC
TRBJ2-3	TRBV7-2	.	TRBD2	CASSLILAATDTQYF	TGTGCCAGCAGCTTAATCCTAGCGGCCACAGATACGCAGTATTTT
TRBJ1-6	TRBV2	.	TRBD1	CASSRRGTGSAYNSPLHF	TGTGCCAGCAGTCGAAGGGGGACAGGCTCAGCCTATAATTCACCCCTCCACTTT
TRBJ1-1	TRBV6-6	few	TRBD1	CAARDRNTEAFF	TGTGCGGCCAGGGACAGAAACACTGAAGCTTTCTTT
TRBJ2-7	TRBV28	.	TRBD2	CASSQLAGSYEQYF	TGTGCCAGCAGCCAACTAGCGGGATCCTACGAGCAGTACTTC
TRBJ2-2	TRBV3-1/TRBV3-2	.	TRBD1	CASSQDRDRGRSNTGELFF	TGTGCCAGCAGCCAAGATAGGGACAGGGGACGCTCGAACACCGGGGAGCTGTTTTTT
TRBJ2-1	TRBV7-3	.	.	CASSLGLGNEQFF	TGTGCCAGCAGCTTAGGCCTCGGGAATGAGCAGTTCTTC
TRBJ1-1	TRBV18	.	.	CASSPQGVSSEAFF	TGTGCCAGCTCACCACAGGGGGTGAGCTCTGAAGCTTTCTTT
TRBJ2-1	TRBV2	.	.	CASNNRGEQFF	TGTGCCAGCAATAACCGGGGTGAGCAGTTCTTC
TRBJ2-7	TRBV12-3/TRBV12-4	.	.	CASRRTGPTYF	TGTGCCAGCAGAAGGACTGGCCCCACTTACTTC
TRBJ1-2	TRBV12-3/TRBV12-4	.	.	CASSFQHNYGYTF	TGTGCCAGCAGTTTTCAACATAACTATGGCTACACCTTC